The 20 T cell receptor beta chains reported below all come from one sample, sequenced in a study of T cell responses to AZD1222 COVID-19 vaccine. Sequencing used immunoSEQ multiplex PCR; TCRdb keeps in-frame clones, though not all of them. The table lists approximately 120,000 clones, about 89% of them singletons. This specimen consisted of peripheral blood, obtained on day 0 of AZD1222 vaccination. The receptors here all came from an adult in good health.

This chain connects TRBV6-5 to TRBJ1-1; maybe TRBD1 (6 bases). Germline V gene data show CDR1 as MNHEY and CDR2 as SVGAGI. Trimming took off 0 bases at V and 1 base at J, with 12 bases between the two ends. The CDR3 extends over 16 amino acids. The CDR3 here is CASSYSRTRGNTEAFF. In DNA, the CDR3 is TGTGCCAGCAGTTACTCGCGGACCAGGGGGAACACTGAAGCTTTCTTT.

Written as DNA, the CDR3 is TGTGCCACCAGCAGAGATAACAGCTATGGCTACACCTTC. This gives the protein CATSRDNSYGYTF. The chain uses TRBV15 and TRBJ1-2, with D hard to call. The CDR3 runs 13 residues. V was shortened by 0 bases and J by 4 bases, with 6 bases between the two germline ends. Germline V gene lookup returns CDR1 LNHNV and CDR2 YYDKDF (reference sequence).

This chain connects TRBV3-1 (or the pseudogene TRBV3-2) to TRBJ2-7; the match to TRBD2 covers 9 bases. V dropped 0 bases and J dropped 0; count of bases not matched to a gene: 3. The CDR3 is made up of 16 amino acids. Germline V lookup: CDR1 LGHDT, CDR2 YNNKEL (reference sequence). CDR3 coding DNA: TGTGCCAGCAGCCAAGACCGCGGGGGGGCCTCCTACGAGCAGTACTTC. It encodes CASSQDRGGASYEQYF.

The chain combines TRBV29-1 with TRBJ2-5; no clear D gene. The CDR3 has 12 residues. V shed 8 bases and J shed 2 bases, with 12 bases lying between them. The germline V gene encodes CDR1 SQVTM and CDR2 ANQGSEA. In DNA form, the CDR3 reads TGCAGCCTGTCGGAAGGTCAAGAGACCCAGTACTTC. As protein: CSLSEGQETQYF. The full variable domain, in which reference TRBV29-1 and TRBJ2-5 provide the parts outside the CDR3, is SAVISQKPSRDICQRGTSLTIQCQVDSQVTMMFWYRQQPGQSLTLIATANQGSEATYESGFVIDKFPISRPNLTFSTLTVSNMSPEDSSIYLCSLSEGQETQYFGPGTRLLVL.

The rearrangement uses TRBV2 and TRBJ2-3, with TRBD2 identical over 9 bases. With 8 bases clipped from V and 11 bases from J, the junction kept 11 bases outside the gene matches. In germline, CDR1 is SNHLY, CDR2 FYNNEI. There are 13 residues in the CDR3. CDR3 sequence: CASEWASGEKQYF. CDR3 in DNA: TGTGCCAGCGAGTGGGCTAGCGGGGAAAAGCAGTATTTT.

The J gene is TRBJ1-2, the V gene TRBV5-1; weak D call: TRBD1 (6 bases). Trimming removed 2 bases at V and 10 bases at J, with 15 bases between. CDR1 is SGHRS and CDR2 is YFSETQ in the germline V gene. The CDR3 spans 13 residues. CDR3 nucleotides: TGCGCCAGCAGCTTATTACAGGGAGGCCCCTACACCTTC. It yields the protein CASSLLQGGPYTF. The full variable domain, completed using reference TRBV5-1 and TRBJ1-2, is KAGVTQTPRYLIKTRGQQVTLSCSPISGHRSVSWYQQTPGQGLQFLFEYFSETQRNKGNFPGRFSGRQFSNSRSEMNVSTLELGDSALYLCASSLLQGGPYTFGSGTRLTVV.

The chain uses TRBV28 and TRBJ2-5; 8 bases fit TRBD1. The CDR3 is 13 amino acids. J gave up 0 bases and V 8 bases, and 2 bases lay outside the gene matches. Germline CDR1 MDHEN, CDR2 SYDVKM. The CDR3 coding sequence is TGTGCCAGCGGACAGGGCAACCAAGAGACCCAGTACTTC. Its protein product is CASGQGNQETQYF. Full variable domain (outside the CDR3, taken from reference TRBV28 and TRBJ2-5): DVKVTQSSRYLVKRTGEKVFLECVQDMDHENMFWYRQDPGLGLRLIYFSYDVKMKEKGDIPEGYSVSREKKERFSLILESASTNQTSMYLCASGQGNQETQYFGPGTRLLVL.

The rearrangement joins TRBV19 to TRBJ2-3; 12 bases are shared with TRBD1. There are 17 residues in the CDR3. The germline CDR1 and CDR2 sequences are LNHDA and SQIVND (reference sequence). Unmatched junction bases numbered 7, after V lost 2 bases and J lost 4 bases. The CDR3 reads CASSISGTGGVADTQYF. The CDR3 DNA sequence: TGTGCCAGTAGTATAAGTGGGACAGGGGGCGTCGCAGATACGCAGTATTTT.

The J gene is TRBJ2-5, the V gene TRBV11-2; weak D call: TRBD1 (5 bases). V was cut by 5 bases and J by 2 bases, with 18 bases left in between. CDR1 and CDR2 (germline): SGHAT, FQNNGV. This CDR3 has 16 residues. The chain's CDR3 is CASSLIRGRAQETQYF. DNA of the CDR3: TGTGCCAGCAGCCTAATAAGGGGCAGGGCTCAAGAGACCCAGTACTTC. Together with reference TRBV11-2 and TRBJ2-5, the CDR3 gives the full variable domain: EAGVAQSPRYKIIEKRQSVAFWCNPISGHATLYWYQQILGQGPKLLIQFQNNGVVDDSQLPKDRFSAERLKGVDSTLKIQPAKLEDSAVYLCASSLIRGRAQETQYFGPGTRLLVL.

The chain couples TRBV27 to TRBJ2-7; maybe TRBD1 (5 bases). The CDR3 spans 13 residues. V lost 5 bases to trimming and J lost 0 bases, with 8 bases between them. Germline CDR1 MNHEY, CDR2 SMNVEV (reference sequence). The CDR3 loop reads CASSPTGSYEQYF. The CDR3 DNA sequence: TGTGCCAGCAGTCCTACAGGCTCCTACGAGCAGTACTTC.

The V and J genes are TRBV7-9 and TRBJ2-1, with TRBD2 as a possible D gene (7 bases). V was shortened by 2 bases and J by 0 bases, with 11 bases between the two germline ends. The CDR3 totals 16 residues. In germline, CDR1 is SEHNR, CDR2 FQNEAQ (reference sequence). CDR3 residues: CASSLRGASSYNEQFF. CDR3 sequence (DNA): TGTGCCAGCAGCTTACGGGGGGCTAGCTCCTACAATGAGCAGTTCTTC.

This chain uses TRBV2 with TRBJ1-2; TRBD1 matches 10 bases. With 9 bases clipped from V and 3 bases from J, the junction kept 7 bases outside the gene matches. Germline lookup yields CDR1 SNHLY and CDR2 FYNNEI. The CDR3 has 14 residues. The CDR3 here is CARSDRGLDYGYTF. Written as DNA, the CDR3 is TGTGCCAGGTCGGACAGGGGGTTAGACTATGGCTACACCTTC.

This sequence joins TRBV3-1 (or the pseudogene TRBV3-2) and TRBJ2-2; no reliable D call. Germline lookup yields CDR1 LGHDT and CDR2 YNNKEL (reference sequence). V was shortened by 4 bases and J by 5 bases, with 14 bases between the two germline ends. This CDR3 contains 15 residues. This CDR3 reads CASSPHIVRTGELFF. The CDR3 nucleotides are TGTGCCAGCAGCCCGCACATAGTAAGGACCGGGGAGCTGTTTTTT.

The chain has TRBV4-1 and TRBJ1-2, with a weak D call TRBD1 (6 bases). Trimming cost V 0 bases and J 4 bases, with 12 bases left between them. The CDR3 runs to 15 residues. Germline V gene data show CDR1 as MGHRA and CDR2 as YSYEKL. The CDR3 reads CASSQDNPGVYGYTF. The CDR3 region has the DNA TGCGCCAGCAGCCAAGATAACCCAGGGGTCTATGGCTACACCTTC.

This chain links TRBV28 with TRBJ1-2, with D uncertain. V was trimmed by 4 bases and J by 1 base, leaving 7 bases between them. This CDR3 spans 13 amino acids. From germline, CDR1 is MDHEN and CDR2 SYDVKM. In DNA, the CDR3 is TGTGCCAGCAGTTCCGGCAATAACTATGGCTACACCTTC. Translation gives CASSSGNNYGYTF.

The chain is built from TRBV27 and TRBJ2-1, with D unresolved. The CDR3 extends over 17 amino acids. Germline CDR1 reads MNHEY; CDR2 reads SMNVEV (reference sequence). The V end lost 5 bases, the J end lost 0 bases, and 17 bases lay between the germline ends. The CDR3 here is CASSIPMLRPSYNEQFF. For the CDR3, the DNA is TGTGCCAGCAGTATCCCAATGTTGCGGCCCTCCTACAATGAGCAGTTCTTC.

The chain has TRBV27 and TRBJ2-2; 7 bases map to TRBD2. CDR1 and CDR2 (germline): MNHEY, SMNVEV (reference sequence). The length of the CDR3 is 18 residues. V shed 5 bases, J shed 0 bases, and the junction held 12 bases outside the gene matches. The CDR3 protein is CASSPRSPLAANTGELFF. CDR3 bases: TGTGCCAGCAGTCCTCGGTCCCCGCTAGCGGCGAACACCGGGGAGCTGTTTTTT.

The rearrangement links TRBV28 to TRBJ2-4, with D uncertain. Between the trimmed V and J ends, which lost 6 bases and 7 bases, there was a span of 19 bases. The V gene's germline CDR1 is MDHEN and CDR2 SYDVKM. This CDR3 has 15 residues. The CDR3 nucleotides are TGTGCCAGCAGGCCCCTCCGGGCAGGCGAGAACATTCAGTACTTC. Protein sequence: CASRPLRAGENIQYF.

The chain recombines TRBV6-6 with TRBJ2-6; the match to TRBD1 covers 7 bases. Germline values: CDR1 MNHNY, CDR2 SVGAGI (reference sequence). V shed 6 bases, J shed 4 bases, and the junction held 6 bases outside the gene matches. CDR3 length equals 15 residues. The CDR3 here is CASRIDRAGANVLTF. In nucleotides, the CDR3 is TGTGCCAGCAGGATCGACAGGGCCGGGGCCAACGTCCTGACTTTC.

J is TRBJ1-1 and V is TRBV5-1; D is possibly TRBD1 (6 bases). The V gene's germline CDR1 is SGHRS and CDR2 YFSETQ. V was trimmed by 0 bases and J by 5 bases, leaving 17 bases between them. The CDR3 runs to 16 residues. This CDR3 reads CASSLAEGRGRTEAFF. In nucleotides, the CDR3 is TGCGCCAGCAGCTTGGCCGAGGGCAGGGGAAGGACTGAAGCTTTCTTT.